This T cell receptor (beta chain) is drawn from a study of T cell responses to AZD1222 COVID-19 vaccine. CDR3 length: 14 amino acids. The germline V gene has CDR1 SGHNT and CDR2 YENEEA. V gave up 2 bases and J gave up 8 bases, with 14 bases separating them. Study-wide points: Recipients of AZD1222 seropositive at baseline numbered only six or seven. Reports say nearly half of spike-specific TCRs go after unmutated variant regions. Every sample of the repertoires postdated the peak T cell response.

On this clone itself: Its antigen is not identified.

Only in-frame clones appear in the TCRdb table, and some are missing; sequencing was by immunoSEQ multiplex PCR. The profile shows 120,000 or so clones, around 89% of them singletons. The rearrangement joins TRBV11-3 to TRBJ2-3, with unresolved D. This clonotype was obtained from an adult who received the AZD1222 COVID-19 vaccine. The sample was peripheral blood, taken 28 days after the second AZD1222 dose. CDR3 region: CASSLSSRSGTQYF. CDR3 nucleotide sequence: TGTGCCAGCAGCTTATCCAGTAGGTCGGGTACGCAGTATTTT.